This is a list of T cell receptor beta chains from one sample in a study of blood T cell repertoires in COVID-19. The table came from immunoSEQ multiplex PCR; TCRdb's copy has only in-frame clones and leaves some out. This sample has hundreds of thousands of clones, with more than 80% found just once. The source material was peripheral blood. These receptors originate from an elderly woman with COVID-19, enrolled during active disease. The CDR3 runs from the conserved cysteine through the conserved F or W. The D gene is left open where the match is weak. The listing skips clone size in some rows; elsewhere it reads once, few, many or a size class.

clone size: NA; J gene: TRBJ1-2; D gene: NA; V gene: TRBV7-9; CDR3 DNA: TGTGCCAGCAGCTTACCCGCGGGGTTTGGCTACACCTTC; CDR3 protein: CASSLPAGFGYTF
clone size: NA; J gene: TRBJ1-1; D gene: TRBD1; V gene: TRBV6-5; CDR3 DNA: TGTGCCAGCAGTTCCAGGACAGGTTTCGGCGCCGAAGCTTTCTTT; CDR3 protein: CASSSRTGFGAEAFF
clone size: NA; J gene: TRBJ2-7; D gene: TRBD1; V gene: TRBV7-2; CDR3 DNA: TGTGCCAGCAGCTTAGGACCAGGGGGAAGGTACGAGCAGTACTTC; CDR3 protein: CASSLGPGGRYEQYF
clone size: once; J gene: TRBJ1-5; D gene: TRBD1; V gene: TRBV3-1/TRBV3-2; CDR3 DNA: TGTGCCAGCAGCCAAGAGACAGGGAATCAGCCCCAGCATTTT; CDR3 protein: CASSQETGNQPQHF
clone size: NA; J gene: TRBJ1-2; D gene: NA; V gene: TRBV5-4; CDR3 DNA: TGTGCCAGCAGCCGGGCCGGACAGAACTATGGCTACACCTTC; CDR3 protein: CASSRAGQNYGYTF
clone size: NA; J gene: TRBJ2-5; D gene: NA; V gene: TRBV24-1; CDR3 DNA: TGTGCCACCAGTGATTTCCGGGGGACCCAGTACTTC; CDR3 protein: CATSDFRGTQYF
clone size: NA; J gene: TRBJ2-7; D gene: TRBD2; V gene: TRBV6-5; CDR3 DNA: TGTGCCAGCAGTTACTCGATGTTGGGGGGGAGGCACTTC; CDR3 protein: CASSYSMLGGRHF
clone size: NA; J gene: TRBJ1-2; D gene: NA; V gene: TRBV12-5; CDR3 DNA: TGTGCTATGCAACTTCGACAGCTATCTATTTTTGGCTACACCTTC; CDR3 protein: CAMQLRQLSIFGYTF
clone size: NA; J gene: TRBJ1-2; D gene: NA; V gene: TRBV28; CDR3 DNA: TGTGCCAGCAGGCCAGGGAGGTATTATGGCTACACCTTC; CDR3 protein: CASRPGRYYGYTF
clone size: NA; J gene: TRBJ1-2; D gene: TRBD1; V gene: TRBV5-4; CDR3 DNA: TGTGCCAGCAGCTCGACAGGGTCGGGTGGCTACACCTTC; CDR3 protein: CASSSTGSGGYTF
clone size: NA; J gene: TRBJ1-4; D gene: TRBD1; V gene: TRBV5-4; CDR3 DNA: TGTGCCAGCAGCTTGAACAGGGGGATTAATGAAAAACTGTTTTTT; CDR3 protein: CASSLNRGINEKLFF
clone size: many; J gene: TRBJ2-7; D gene: NA; V gene: TRBV7-9; CDR3 DNA: TGTGCCAGCAACAACTATGACGAGCAGTACTTC; CDR3 protein: CASNNYDEQYF
clone size: NA; J gene: TRBJ2-7; D gene: TRBD1; V gene: TRBV4-1; CDR3 DNA: TGCGCCAGCAGTATCGCCGGGACAGGCTACGAGCAGTACTTC; CDR3 protein: CASSIAGTGYEQYF
clone size: NA; J gene: TRBJ1-3; D gene: NA; V gene: TRBV5-4; CDR3 DNA: TGTGCCAGCAGCTTGGCTTCTAGCTCTGGAAACACCATATATTTT; CDR3 protein: CASSLASSSGNTIYF
clone size: NA; J gene: TRBJ2-1; D gene: TRBD2; V gene: TRBV7-9; CDR3 DNA: TGTGCCAGCAGCCCGAGCGGGGGTCCGTACAATGAGCAGTTCTTC; CDR3 protein: CASSPSGGPYNEQFF
clone size: NA; J gene: TRBJ1-2; D gene: TRBD1; V gene: TRBV28; CDR3 DNA: TGTGCCAGCAGAAAGGACAGGGCCCGGGGCTACACCTTC; CDR3 protein: CASRKDRARGYTF
clone size: once; J gene: TRBJ1-4; D gene: NA; V gene: TRBV7-9; CDR3 DNA: TGTGCCAGCAGCCGACGGACAGACAGTAATGAAAAACTGTTTTTT; CDR3 protein: CASSRRTDSNEKLFF
clone size: NA; J gene: TRBJ1-1; D gene: NA; V gene: TRBV27; CDR3 DNA: TGTGCCAGCAGTTTGGTCAGGGGTGTCACTGAAGCTTTCTTT; CDR3 protein: CASSLVRGVTEAFF
clone size: NA; J gene: TRBJ1-1; D gene: TRBD1; V gene: TRBV7-9; CDR3 DNA: TGTGCCAGCAGCGTCTACAGGGGGCTGATTGGCACTGAAGCTTTCTTT; CDR3 protein: CASSVYRGLIGTEAFF
clone size: NA; J gene: TRBJ2-7; D gene: TRBD2; V gene: TRBV2; CDR3 DNA: TGTGCCAGCACCCCCGTCAGCGGGAGCTCCTACGAGCAGTACTTC; CDR3 protein: CASTPVSGSSYEQYF